The rows below give T cell receptor beta chains drawn from one sample of a study of OX40 agonist ivuxolimab in advanced cancers. Measured with immunoSEQ multiplex PCR; TCRdb has only the in-frame clones, and not every one. The sample holds approximately 60,000 clones, about 80% seen once. Sample: CD4+ or CD8+ T cells sorted from blood, taken in a trial of the OX40 agonist ivuxolimab. These receptors originate from an adult with an advanced solid tumor such as melanoma, head and neck, liver or kidney cancer. The CDR3 runs from the conserved cysteine through the conserved F or W. A D gene is named only where the DNA matches it firmly. Clone size, where shown, is once, few, many, or a class for clones that have expanded.

abundance	v_gene	len	j_gene	d_gene	CDR3nt	CDR3aa
-	TRBV7-8	14	TRBJ2-2	-	TGTGCCAGCAGCTTCACCTGGGGGGACGGGGAGCTGTTTTTT	CASSFTWGDGELFF
-	TRBV28	12	TRBJ1-5	-	TGTGCCAGCTACGTGGGGAATCAGCCCCAGCATTTT	CASYVGNQPQHF
-	TRBV5-8	12	TRBJ2-7	-	TGTGCCAGCAGTCCGGGGAGGAACGAGCAGTACTTC	CASSPGRNEQYF
few	TRBV29-1	15	TRBJ2-3	-	TGCAGCGCCCAGGGGGGGGCCAAGGGGACAGATACGCAGTATTTT	CSAQGGAKGTDTQYF
-	TRBV10-1	15	TRBJ2-3	TRBD2	TGCGCCAGCAGCGATAGCGGGGGGGCCGGAGATACGCAGTATTTT	CASSDSGGAGDTQYF
-	TRBV6-6	14	TRBJ1-1	-	TGTGCCAGCAGTTACGACAGTCCCAACACTGAAGCTTTCTTT	CASSYDSPNTEAFF
-	TRBV2	11	TRBJ2-1	-	TGTGCCAGCAAAGAGGGCAATGAGCAGTTCTTC	CASKEGNEQFF
-	TRBV6-6	12	TRBJ1-5	-	TGTGCCAGCAGTAACCCGGTGCAGCCCCAGCATTTT	CASSNPVQPQHF
-	TRBV9	17	TRBJ2-1	-	TGTGCCAGCAGCGTAGTCCTCCGGACGAGCTCCTACAATGAGCAGTTCTTC	CASSVVLRTSSYNEQFF
-	TRBV27	17	TRBJ1-1	-	TGTGCCAGCAGTTTTTCCTCCCGGGGGCGGGTGAACACTGAAGCTTTCTTT	CASSFSSRGRVNTEAFF
-	TRBV11-3	16	TRBJ2-1	TRBD2	TGTGCCAGCAGCTTAGAGAGCGGGAGTGGATACAATGAGCAGTTCTTC	CASSLESGSGYNEQFF
-	TRBV6-1	13	TRBJ2-1	TRBD2	TGTGCCAGCGGGAGGGCCTCCTACAATGAGCAGTTCTTC	CASGRASYNEQFF
-	TRBV7-9	19	TRBJ2-6	-	TGTGCCAGCAGCCCGCGAAAATGGGCTTCGGCCTCTGGGGCCAACGTCCTGACTTTC	CASSPRKWASASGANVLTF
-	TRBV10-2	15	TRBJ1-5	-	TGCGCCAGCAGTGGGACGGTCCTTAGCAATCAGCCCCAGCATTTT	CASSGTVLSNQPQHF
-	TRBV2	13	TRBJ2-1	-	TGTGCCAGCCTCCCCTCGGGGGTGGTTGAGCAGTTCTTC	CASLPSGVVEQFF
-	TRBV5-1	14	TRBJ1-2	TRBD1	TGCGCCAGCAGCCCGGGACAGGGAACTTGGGGCTACACCTTC	CASSPGQGTWGYTF
-	TRBV6-5	14	TRBJ2-1	TRBD1	TGTGCCAGCAGTTACCTCCAGGGGGCCAATGAGCAGTTCTTC	CASSYLQGANEQFF
once	TRBV2	12	TRBJ2-7	-	TGTGCCAGCATGAGGGCCGTCTACGAGCAGTACTTC	CASMRAVYEQYF
once	TRBV5-1	14	TRBJ2-5	-	TGCGCCAGCAGCCACGTTAGCAATCGGGAGCCCCAGTACTTC	CASSHVSNREPQYF
-	TRBV7-9	17	TRBJ1-1	-	TGTGCCAGCATCGTCCTTATGCGGCCCTTGATGAACACTGAAGCTTTCTTT	CASIVLMRPLMNTEAFF
-	TRBV29-1	13	TRBJ2-2	-	TGCAGCGTTGCTGGGGCGAGGACCGGGGAGCTGTTTTTT	CSVAGARTGELFF
-	TRBV6-6	15	TRBJ2-7	-	TGTGCCAGCAGTTACTCGAACCCCTCTATCTACGAGCAGTACTTC	CASSYSNPSIYEQYF
once	TRBV5-1	14	TRBJ1-5	TRBD1	TGCGCCAGCAGCTTGGGGACAGGGGGTCAGCCCCAGCATTTT	CASSLGTGGQPQHF
once	TRBV28	14	TRBJ2-5	-	TGTGCCAGCAGTCCCGCCCCTAGGGAAGAGACCCAGTACTTC	CASSPAPREETQYF
-	TRBV7-2	16	TRBJ2-3	TRBD2	TGTGCCAGCAGCCCTCTAGCGGGGGGGCGCGCAGATACGCAGTATTTT	CASSPLAGGRADTQYF
few	TRBV10-3	14	TRBJ1-4	-	TGTGCCATCAGTGAGTCGAGGGCGACAGAAAAACTGTTTTTT	CAISESRATEKLFF
-	TRBV15	16	TRBJ1-4	-	TGTGCCACCAGCAGAGTAACCATAGACACTTATGGAAAACTGTTTTTT	CATSRVTIDTYGKLFF
-	TRBV5-5	12	TRBJ2-3	-	TGTGCCAGCAGCTTGGTGGGCGATACGCAGTATTTT	CASSLVGDTQYF
-	TRBV2	14	TRBJ2-7	-	TGTGCCAGCAGTGACAGTTCAGGGTTTAACGAGCAGTACTTC	CASSDSSGFNEQYF
-	TRBV5-1	14	TRBJ2-3	TRBD2	TGCGCCAGCAGCGGGACTAGCGACACAGATACGCAGTATTTT	CASSGTSDTDTQYF
-	TRBV5-1	14	TRBJ2-7	TRBD2	TGCGCCAGCAGAGCCGGGACTAACTCCTACGAGCAGTACTTC	CASRAGTNSYEQYF
-	TRBV11-3	12	TRBJ2-7	-	TGTGCCAGCAGCCCAGGGACCCACGAGCAGTACTTC	CASSPGTHEQYF
-	TRBV18	17	TRBJ2-2	TRBD2	TGTGCCAGCTCACTTTCCAGTGGCGGGAGCGGCACCGGGGAGCTGTTTTTT	CASSLSSGGSGTGELFF
-	TRBV11-2	15	TRBJ2-3	-	TGTGCCAGCAGCTTAGAGGTGGCTTCCACAGATACGCAGTATTTT	CASSLEVASTDTQYF
-	TRBV6-1	11	TRBJ2-1	-	TGTGCCAGCAGTCCCGAAGGTGAGCAGTTCTTC	CASSPEGEQFF
-	TRBV30	18	TRBJ2-3	TRBD2	TGTGCCTGGAGTGTACTAAGGACTAGCGGGAGGATTGGAGATACGCAGTATTTT	CAWSVLRTSGRIGDTQYF
-	TRBV27	15	TRBJ1-2	TRBD1	TGTGCCAGCAGAGACTCTGACAGGGGGCTGAGTGGCTACACCTTC	CASRDSDRGLSGYTF
-	TRBV2	11	TRBJ1-4	-	TGTGCCAGCAGCCAATATGAAAAACTGTTTTTT	CASSQYEKLFF
-	TRBV4-2	13	TRBJ1-5	-	TGTGCCAGCAGCCAAGACGGTTATCAGCCCCAGCATTTT	CASSQDGYQPQHF
-	TRBV7-9	15	TRBJ2-1	-	TGTGCCAGCAGCTTAGGAGGCTATACGGGCAATGAGCAGTTCTTC	CASSLGGYTGNEQFF
once	TRBV7-2	13	TRBJ2-7	-	TGTGCCAGCAGCTTAGATTATCCCACCAGAACGTACTTC	CASSLDYPTRTYF
-	TRBV5-8	18	TRBJ2-7	TRBD2	TGTGCCAGCACACGCGGGGGGGGATTAATGTACAGCTCCTACGAGCAGTACTTC	CASTRGGGLMYSSYEQYF
once	TRBV27	15	TRBJ2-5	TRBD2	TGTGCCAGCAGTAGGAGTAGCGGGGACAAAGAGACCCAGTACTTC	CASSRSSGDKETQYF
few	TRBV29-1	13	TRBJ2-3	-	TGCAGCGTTGACCGCAGGGGGGCAGATACGCAGTATTTT	CSVDRRGADTQYF
-	TRBV29-1	11	TRBJ1-1	-	TGCAGCGTTGGCCACAACACTGAAGCTTTCTTT	CSVGHNTEAFF
-	TRBV5-1	15	TRBJ2-3	-	TGCGCCAGCAGCTTCGGTAACCCGTTCGCAGATACGCAGTATTTT	CASSFGNPFADTQYF
-	TRBV9	11	TRBJ2-7	-	TGTGCCAGCAGCGCGAGGGGCGAGCAGTACTTC	CASSARGEQYF
-	TRBV5-1	14	TRBJ2-7	-	TGCGCCAGCAGCCTTTCTTACGGTATCTACGAGCAGTACTTC	CASSLSYGIYEQYF
-	TRBV7-2	15	TRBJ1-4	TRBD1	TGTGCCAGCAGTCCAACCGGGACAGGGATAGAAAAACTGTTTTTT	CASSPTGTGIEKLFF
few	TRBV27	16	TRBJ2-7	-	TGTGCCAGCAGACCGCCAGGAAAGGCCTTCGGTGACGAGCAGTACTTC	CASRPPGKAFGDEQYF
-	TRBV5-4	15	TRBJ2-7	TRBD1	TGTGCCAGCAGCTTGGAATGGGACAGTACCTACGAGCAGTACTTC	CASSLEWDSTYEQYF
-	TRBV6-1	16	TRBJ1-1	-	TGTGCCAGCAGTGAAGTGAGGAGGCCCGCTTGGACTGAAGCTTTCTTT	CASSEVRRPAWTEAFF
-	TRBV7-8	14	TRBJ1-1	-	TGTGCCAGCAGCTTAGCGCGGATGAACACTGAAGCTTTCTTT	CASSLARMNTEAFF
-	TRBV5-6	14	TRBJ1-3	TRBD1	TGTGCCAGCAGCACAGGGGGCGTTGGAAACACCATATATTTT	CASSTGGVGNTIYF
-	TRBV7-6	18	TRBJ2-7	TRBD2	TGTGCCAGCAGCTTACTTCCCGAATCTAGCGGGAGCTCCTACGAGCAGTACTTC	CASSLLPESSGSSYEQYF